The 22 T cell receptor beta chains below were found in one sample sequenced in a study of blood T cell repertoires in COVID-19 (TCRdb year 2020). The library was produced with the immunoSEQ multiplex PCR assay. Not all clones reach the TCRdb copy of this immuneACCESS table, which keeps in-frame sequences only. Checked studies attribute under half of the gap to unresolved V genes and leave the rest unexplained. The sample records some 200,000 clones, about 70% of which are singletons. Roughly 8.6% of the sample is taken by the ten largest. Sequencing was done on a sample of peripheral blood. The receptor source for this set is a woman in her forties or fifties with active or convalescent COVID-19.

This sequence joins TRBV30 and TRBJ2-5; possibly TRBD1 for D (6 bases). Germline loops: CDR1 GTSNPN, CDR2 SVGIG (reference sequence). Trimming stripped 0 bases from V and 7 bases from J, with 15 bases between. This CDR3 is 14 amino acids long. CDR3 sequence: CAWSVPGQLGTQYF. The CDR3 DNA sequence: TGTGCCTGGAGTGTACCCGGACAGCTAGGGACCCAGTACTTC.

This clone has a handful of counts. The chain is built from TRBV9 and TRBJ2-7, with D hard to call. Trimming took 0 bases from V and 0 from J, leaving 10 bases between them. The CDR3 is made up of 15 amino acids. Germline values: CDR1 SGDLS, CDR2 YYNGEE. The CDR3 region is CASSVGVGDSYEQYF. In nucleotides, the CDR3 is TGTGCCAGCAGCGTAGGTGTCGGAGACTCCTACGAGCAGTACTTC.

In this sample, this clone turned up a few times. The chain couples TRBV6-5 to TRBJ2-7; D remains ambiguous. The CDR3 length is 15 residues. The germline V gene encodes CDR1 MNHEY and CDR2 SVGAGI. V was cut by 7 bases and J by 1 base, with 17 bases left in between. The DNA of the CDR3 is TGTGCCAGCACCGACCCGGCGGCTGGGTCCTACGAGCAGTACTTC. This translates into CASTDPAAGSYEQYF.

This clone was seen more than once but under ten times. The chain recombines TRBV7-2 with TRBJ1-6; 8 bases agree with TRBD1. The CDR3 runs 16 residues. Looked up from germline, CDR1 is SGHTA and CDR2 is FQGNSA. V dropped 5 bases and J dropped 6; count of bases not matched to a gene: 9. CDR3 in amino acids: CASSPRTGRSNSPLHF. The DNA of the CDR3 is TGTGCCAGCAGCCCTCGGACAGGGCGGAGTAATTCACCCCTCCACTTT.

The V and J genes are TRBV19 and TRBJ2-7; 8 positions agree with TRBD1. V shed 5 bases and J 2 bases; nucleotides not matched to a gene: 5. Germline-derived CDR1 and CDR2 are LNHDA and SQIVND (reference sequence). The CDR3 has 14 residues. The CDR3 DNA sequence: TGTGCCAGTAGTCCCGGGACAGGCCCCTACGAGCAGTACTTC. This gives the protein CASSPGTGPYEQYF.

The chain has TRBV28 and TRBJ2-1, with D perhaps matching TRBD2 (6 bases). The CDR3 is made up of 12 amino acids. V was cut by 6 bases and J by 10 bases, with 13 bases left in between. CDR1 and CDR2 (germline): MDHEN, SYDVKM. The CDR3 protein is CASRLSSAEQFF. In nucleotides, the CDR3 is TGTGCCAGCAGACTATCTAGCGCCGAGCAGTTCTTC.

The gene calls are TRBV19 and TRBJ1-1; D unresolved. The germline gives CDR1 LNHDA, CDR2 SQIVND (reference sequence). The germline V and J ends were trimmed by 6 bases and 6 bases, with 17 bases remaining between them. This CDR3 is built from 14 residues. CDR3 in amino acids: CASSIGARPAEAFF. CDR3 in DNA: TGTGCCAGTAGCATTGGAGCCCGGCCAGCTGAAGCTTTCTTT.

The chain recombines TRBV3-1 (or the pseudogene TRBV3-2) with TRBJ2-1, with TRBD1 matching over 7 bases. Looked up from germline, CDR1 is LGHDT and CDR2 is YNNKEL (reference sequence). The CDR3 totals 14 residues. The V segment lost 0 bases and the J segment 11 bases; nucleotides outside the gene matches: 7. The chain's CDR3 is CASSQDTNRGKQFF. The DNA for the CDR3 is TGTGCCAGCAGCCAAGACACTAACAGGGGAAAGCAGTTCTTC.

The chain recombines TRBV5-1 with TRBJ2-5, with 13 bases fitting TRBD2. The CDR3 sequence is 18 residues long. Losses at the gene ends were 3 bases for V and 5 bases for J; bases not matched to a gene: 13. CDR1 is SGHRS, CDR2 YFSETQ, per germline. CDR3 amino acids: CASSSGTSGTLRQETQYF. The CDR3 region has the DNA TGCGCCAGCAGCTCTGGGACTAGCGGGACCCTCCGGCAGGAGACCCAGTACTTC.

As to this clone: The sample has other DNA sequences that encode this CDR3 too. In DNA form, the CDR3 reads TGCGCCAGCAGCTGGGACTTAAACACCGGGGAGCTGTTTTTT. Its translation: CASSWDLNTGELFF. The chain recombines TRBV5-1 with TRBJ2-2; perhaps TRBD2 as D (6 bases). The germline V and J ends were trimmed by 3 bases and 2 bases, with 8 bases remaining between them. The CDR3 is made up of 14 amino acids. CDR1 and CDR2 (germline): SGHRS, YFSETQ.

As for this clone: Relative to the germline gene, one junction end is altered; a read error may explain this. The chain recombines TRBV7-7 with TRBJ2-1, with D perhaps TRBD2 (7 bases). Germline V lookup: CDR1 SSHAT, CDR2 FNYEAQ (reference sequence). This CDR3 is built from 15 residues. The CDR3 DNA sequence: TGTGCTAGCAGCTTAGGGGGGGGTGGCTACAATGAGCAGTTCTTC. The encoded protein is CASSLGGGGYNEQFF.

This clone has only a few counts. This sequence joins TRBV7-2 and TRBJ2-1; 9 nucleotides match TRBD2. CDR1 and CDR2 (germline): SGHTA, FQGNSA. The CDR3 has 16 amino acids. V lost 1 base to trimming and J lost 7 bases; unmatched junction nucleotides: 8. The CDR3 sequence: CASSLGGSGRRNEQFF. The CDR3 DNA reads TGTGCCAGCAGCTTAGGTGGTAGCGGGAGAAGGAATGAGCAGTTCTTC.

The chain recombines TRBV9 with TRBJ2-3; 14 bases map to TRBD2. The germline gives CDR1 SGDLS, CDR2 YYNGEE. V was clipped by 4 bases and J by 0 bases; unmatched bases: 7. This CDR3 contains 18 residues. The CDR3 bases are TGTGCCAGCAGCAGAAGACTAGCGGGGGGGCCTAGCACAGATACGCAGTATTTT. Translating gives CASSRRLAGGPSTDTQYF.

The chain recombines TRBV5-6 with TRBJ2-1; tentatively, D is TRBD2 (5 bases). V was clipped by 0 bases and J by 9 bases, with 10 bases between them. The CDR3 consists of 13 residues. Germline V gives CDR1 SGHDT, CDR2 YYEEEE. The CDR3 nucleotides read TGTGCCAGCAGCTTGGAGTGGGGAGTTGAGCAGTTCTTC. Translating it yields CASSLEWGVEQFF.

V gene TRBV5-6 combines with J gene TRBJ1-2, with 7 bases matching TRBD1. The ends lost 0 bases at V and 4 bases at J; junction bases unmatched: 3. Germline CDR1 is SGHDT and CDR2 is YYEEEE. The length of the CDR3 is 14 residues. This CDR3 is CASSLEGAAYGYTF. CDR3 nucleotides: TGTGCCAGCAGCTTGGAGGGGGCGGCCTATGGCTACACCTTC.

J is TRBJ2-3 and V is TRBV5-6, with TRBD2 as a possible D gene (6 bases). The V and J ends lost 4 bases and 2 bases respectively, with 17 bases between them. This CDR3 comprises 16 residues. Looked up from germline, CDR1 is SGHDT and CDR2 is YYEEEE. CDR3 region: CASSTYGTRNTDTQYF. For the CDR3, the DNA is TGTGCCAGCAGCACTTATGGGACTCGTAACACAGATACGCAGTATTTT.

Here the CDR3 reads CSVQDSPHGYTF. The CDR3 DNA reads as TGCAGCGTCCAGGACAGTCCCCATGGCTACACCTTC. J is TRBJ1-2 and V is TRBV29-1; a possible D gene is TRBD1 (6 bases). CDR3 length: 12 residues. Trimming took off 6 bases at V and 6 bases at J, with 14 bases between the two ends. CDR1 is SQVTM and CDR2 is ANQGSEA in the germline V gene.

The rearrangement uses TRBV5-1 and TRBJ2-2; maybe TRBD1 (6 bases). The V gene's germline CDR1 is SGHRS and CDR2 YFSETQ. This CDR3 is built from 16 residues. Trimming removed 5 bases at V and 0 bases at J, with 14 bases between. The CDR3 DNA reads TGCGCCAGCAGTGGGGGCCTTAGGGCGAACACCGGGGAGCTGTTTTTT. Protein product: CASSGGLRANTGELFF.

The chain recombines TRBV7-3 with TRBJ2-3; 8 positions agree with TRBD2. Trimming removed 0 bases from V and 6 bases from J; junction bases left unmatched: 8. The CDR3 covers 16 residues. Per germline, CDR1 SGHTA and CDR2 FQGTGA. This CDR3 is CASSLTGAGGFDTQYF. The CDR3 DNA follows: TGTGCCAGCAGCTTAACTGGGGCGGGAGGATTCGATACGCAGTATTTT.

J is TRBJ2-3 and V is TRBV30; 8 nucleotides match TRBD2. CDR3 length: 13 amino acids. After removal of 3 bases from V and 1 base from J, the junction contained 0 bases not matched to a gene. Germline values: CDR1 GTSNPN, CDR2 SVGIG (reference sequence). The CDR3 protein is CAWRTSGTDTQYF. The CDR3 nucleotides are TGTGCCTGGAGGACTAGCGGCACAGATACGCAGTATTTT. Together with reference TRBV30 and TRBJ2-3, the CDR3 gives the full variable domain: SQTIHQWPATLVQPVGSPLSLECTVEGTSNPNLYWYRQAAGRGLQLLFYSVGIGQISSEVPQNLSASRPQDRQFILSSKKLLLSDSGFYLCAWRTSGTDTQYFGPGTRLTVL.

The rearrangement joins TRBV5-4 to TRBJ1-3; no definite D call. The V end was cut by 0 bases, the J end by 4 bases, with 11 bases between. The CDR3 sequence is 15 residues long. From germline, CDR1 is SGHNT and CDR2 YYREEE (reference sequence). Here the CDR3 reads CASSLGGSGGNTIYF. In DNA form, the CDR3 reads TGTGCCAGCAGCTTGGGAGGGTCGGGCGGAAACACCATATATTTT.

In its sample, this clone was seen once. The chain is built from TRBV30 and TRBJ2-5; no clear D gene. With 1 base removed from V and 2 bases from J, the gap between germline ends came to 5 bases. CDR1 and CDR2 from the germline V gene are GTSNPN and SVGIG (reference sequence). This CDR3 contains 12 residues. The CDR3: CAWSDFQETQYF. DNA for the CDR3: TGTGCCTGGAGTGACTTTCAAGAGACCCAGTACTTC.